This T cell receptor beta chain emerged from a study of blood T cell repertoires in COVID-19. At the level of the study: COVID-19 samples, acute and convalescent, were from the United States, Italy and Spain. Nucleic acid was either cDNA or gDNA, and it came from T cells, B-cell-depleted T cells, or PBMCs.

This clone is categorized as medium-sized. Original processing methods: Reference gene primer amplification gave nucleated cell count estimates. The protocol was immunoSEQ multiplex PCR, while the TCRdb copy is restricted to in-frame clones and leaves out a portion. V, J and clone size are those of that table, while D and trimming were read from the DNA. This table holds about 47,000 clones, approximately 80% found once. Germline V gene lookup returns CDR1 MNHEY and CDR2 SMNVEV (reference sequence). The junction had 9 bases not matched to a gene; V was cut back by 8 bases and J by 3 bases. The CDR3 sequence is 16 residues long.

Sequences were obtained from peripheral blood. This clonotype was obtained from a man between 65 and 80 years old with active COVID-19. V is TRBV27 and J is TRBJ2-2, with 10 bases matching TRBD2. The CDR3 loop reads CASAPGSGGDTGELFF. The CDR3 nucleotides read TGTGCCAGCGCCCCTGGGAGCGGGGGGGACACCGGGGAGCTGTTTTTT.